This TCR beta chain comes out of a study of blood T cell repertoires in COVID-19. The overall study: In each case, the material was cDNA or gDNA derived from T cells, B-cell-depleted T cells, or PBMCs.

Sequencing was performed with immunoSEQ multiplex PCR; in TCRdb, only in-frame clones are kept and a portion is missing. The table lists fewer than 650,000 clones, 85% to 90% of them singletons, with less than 9% in the top ten. The CDR3 length is 15 residues. Germline-derived CDR1 and CDR2 are SGHDT and YYEEEE. V was cut by 2 bases and J by 2 bases, with 13 bases left in between. The sequenced sample consisted of peripheral blood. The chain joins TRBV5-6 to TRBJ1-1; D is possibly TRBD1 (5 bases). The TCR comes from a woman in her fifties or sixties with COVID-19, enrolled during active disease. The CDR3 region has the DNA TGTGCCAGCAGCTTCGTAGGCAGGGCAAACACTGAAGCTTTCTTT. Translated: CASSFVGRANTEAFF.